The 21 T cell receptor beta chains in this list originate from one sample, sequenced in a study of vaccination and CD4 T cells after COVID-19. Scientists ran DNA taken from cultured CD4+ T cells through the Oncomine TCR Beta short-read assay for sequencing. From the PCR reads, TCRdb called clonotypes with MiXCR, one entry per CDR3 protein. The sample includes under 15,000 distinct CDR3 sequences, 50% to 65% of them seen just once. The treatment is: approximately 11-day PBMC culture with coronavirus spike peptide pools or control peptides (ViraFEST assay). Their specific antigens are unknown. The source material was CD4+ T cells from blood, cultured in vitro. Receptors were obtained from a human donor who had recovered from COVID-19.

CDR3 residues: CASSLNWGETQYF. The CDR3 DNA is TGTGCCAGCAGCCTCAATTGGGGAGAGACCCAGTACTTC. The V gene is TRBV2, the J gene TRBJ2-5, with D uncertain. Trimming shortened V by 6 bases and J by 4 bases, and 12 bases separated the two germline ends. Germline V gives CDR1 SNHLY, CDR2 FYNNEI. This CDR3 has 13 amino acids.

This sequence joins TRBV15 and TRBJ2-5; 8 bases are a match to TRBD2. V dropped 1 base and J dropped 5; count of bases not matched to a gene: 9. The CDR3 is 16 amino acids. The germline gives CDR1 LNHNV, CDR2 YYDKDF (reference sequence). The CDR3 nucleotides read TGTGCCACCAGCAGAGGGGCCGGGGGGGATTCCGAGACCCAGTACTTC. Translated, it gives CATSRGAGGDSETQYF.

The chain combines TRBV14 with TRBJ2-7, with a tentative D call TRBD2 (5 bases). V was trimmed by 1 base and J by 7 bases, leaving 14 bases between them. CDR3 length: 14 residues. Germline CDR1 reads SGHDN; CDR2 reads FVKESK. CDR3 DNA sequence: TGTGCCAGCAGCCAAGGTTTAATACCGGGGGAGCAGTACTTC. Translating it yields CASSQGLIPGEQYF.

This clonotype was counted only a few times. Here the CDR3 DNA reads TGTGCCAGCACCCCGCGGGCGGGACAGGGGAAGTTTGAGCAGTTCTTC. This codes for CASTPRAGQGKFEQFF. The J gene is TRBJ2-1, the V gene TRBV7-2, with 10 bases identical to TRBD1. The CDR3 totals 16 residues. Germline assignment: CDR1 SGHTA and CDR2 FQGNSA. Losses at the gene ends were 7 bases for V and 9 bases for J; bases not matched to a gene: 15.

This clonotype was recorded a few times. The gene calls are TRBV27 and TRBJ1-6; D remains ambiguous. V was trimmed by 3 bases and J by 8 bases, leaving 8 bases between them. Germline CDR1 reads MNHEY; CDR2 reads SMNVEV (reference sequence). The CDR3 is made up of 13 amino acids. The CDR3 bases are TGTGCCAGCAGTTTCCGGGAAGATTCACCCCTCCACTTT. Translation: CASSFREDSPLHF.

This clonotype was seen only once. This sequence joins TRBV5-1 and TRBJ2-7; D not certain. V gave up 2 bases and J gave up 2 bases, with 2 bases separating them. Germline CDR1 SGHRS, CDR2 YFSETQ. This CDR3 region has 11 residues. CDR3 nucleotide sequence: TGCGCCAGCAGCTTCCCCTACGAGCAGTACTTC. It codes for CASSFPYEQYF.

The V and J genes are TRBV4-1 and TRBJ1-5; D is undetermined. The CDR3 totals 14 residues. Trimming took off 4 bases at V and 8 bases at J, with 15 bases between the two ends. Per the germline V gene, CDR1 is MGHRA and CDR2 is YSYEKL. CDR3 amino acids: CASSRGPLLEPQHF. Written as DNA, the CDR3 is TGCGCCAGCAGCCGAGGGCCTCTCTTGGAGCCCCAGCATTTT.

This clonotype was counted once. The rearrangement links TRBV7-6 to TRBJ2-2; D gene unclear. The germline V gene has CDR1 SGHVS and CDR2 FNYEAQ. This CDR3 comprises 14 residues. Trimming removed 4 bases from V and 5 bases from J, with 11 bases in between. DNA of the CDR3: TGTGCCAGCAGCTCAGAGGCCAAAACCGGGGAGCTGTTTTTT. As protein: CASSSEAKTGELFF.

The CDR3 bases are TGTGCCTGGTTAACAGGGGGAAATTCACCCCTCCACTTT. Encoded protein: CAWLTGGNSPLHF. This chain connects TRBV30 to TRBJ1-6; TRBD1 matches 8 bases. J was trimmed by 7 bases and V by 5 bases; bases with no gene match: 4. The CDR3 totals 13 residues. Per the germline V gene, CDR1 is GTSNPN and CDR2 is SVGIG (reference sequence).

This chain uses TRBV20-1 with TRBJ2-1; 9 nucleotides align to TRBD2. The V gene's germline CDR1 is DFQATT and CDR2 SNEGSKA (reference sequence). The CDR3 consists of 14 residues. V was clipped by 5 bases and J by 7 bases; unmatched bases: 9. CDR3 DNA sequence: TGCAGTGCTGGGACTAGCCGATATGGTAATGAGCAGTTCTTC. Encoded protein: CSAGTSRYGNEQFF.

A few counts support this clonotype. V usage is TRBV6-2 or TRBV6-3 and J usage is TRBJ1-5, with D uncertain. Germline lookup yields CDR1 MNHEY and CDR2 SVGEGT. This CDR3 comprises 14 residues. V gave up 6 bases and J gave up 3 bases, with 12 bases separating them. DNA for the CDR3: TGTGCCAGCAGCCACGAGGGATACAATCAGCCCCAGCATTTT. Its translation: CASSHEGYNQPQHF.

The chain employs TRBV5-1 and TRBJ1-2, with D possibly matching TRBD1 (5 bases). The CDR3 runs to 14 residues. The V end was cut by 3 bases, the J end by 5 bases, with 14 bases between. The germline V gene encodes CDR1 SGHRS and CDR2 YFSETQ. CDR3 DNA sequence: TGCGCCAGCAGCTGGGAAGGGGAGGAATATGGCTACACCTTC. It yields the protein CASSWEGEEYGYTF.

J is TRBJ2-2 and V is TRBV2; 9 bases match TRBD1. This CDR3 region has 16 residues. Unmatched junction bases numbered 6, after V lost 3 bases and J lost 4 bases. Germline V CDR1 and CDR2: SNHLY, FYNNEI. CDR3 sequence reads: CASSEGDRVATGELFF. CDR3 bases: TGTGCCAGCAGTGAGGGGGACAGGGTGGCCACCGGGGAGCTGTTTTTT.

Written as DNA, the CDR3 is TGTGCCAGCAGCCCCGGGACTAGCAGGTCTAATGAGCAGTTCTTC. Translated, it gives CASSPGTSRSNEQFF. V gene TRBV7-6 combines with J gene TRBJ2-1; 9 bases align to TRBD2. V shed 5 bases, J shed 7 bases, and the junction held 9 bases outside the gene matches. The length of the CDR3 is 15 residues. Germline V lookup: CDR1 SGHVS, CDR2 FNYEAQ.

The sample holds a few counts of this clonotype. The rearrangement links TRBV18 to TRBJ2-5; D perhaps matches TRBD2 (5 bases). V lost 1 base and J 1 base, leaving 10 bases between the germline ends. This CDR3 has 15 amino acids. Germline assignment: CDR1 KGHSH and CDR2 LQKENI. The CDR3 reads CASSPLIALQETQYF. CDR3 nucleotides: TGTGCCAGCTCACCACTAATAGCGCTCCAAGAGACCCAGTACTTC.

The chain uses TRBV20-1 and TRBJ2-2, with D possibly matching TRBD2 (6 bases). The CDR3 consists of 16 residues. CDR1 DFQATT and CDR2 SNEGSKA come from the germline V gene (reference sequence). Trimming stripped 0 bases from V and 2 bases from J, with 13 bases between. The CDR3 DNA sequence: TGCAGTGCTAGAGAAGCGGGCGGGGCAAACACCGGGGAGCTGTTTTTT. This sequence encodes CSAREAGGANTGELFF.

V and J are TRBV7-2 and TRBJ2-7; D gene ambiguous. The V end was cut by 8 bases, the J end by 0 bases, with 14 bases between. Germline assignment: CDR1 SGHTA and CDR2 FQGNSA. The CDR3 has 14 amino acids. CDR3 bases: TGTGCCAGCTCCGGCCGTAGGAGCTCCTACGAGCAGTACTTC. It translates to CASSGRRSSYEQYF.

This clonotype was detected only once. The V call is TRBV6-1, the J call TRBJ1-1; no definite D call. The germline V gene encodes CDR1 MNHNS and CDR2 SASEGT. CDR3 size: 12 residues. V lost 5 bases and J 2 bases, leaving 6 bases between the germline ends. CDR3 bases: TGTGCCAGCAGTAGATTTAACACTGAAGCTTTCTTT. This sequence encodes CASSRFNTEAFF.

The chain combines TRBV28 with TRBJ2-2; D remains ambiguous. The CDR3 contains 15 residues. Trimming took off 1 base at V and 1 base at J, with 7 bases between the two ends. CDR1 is MDHEN, CDR2 SYDVKM, per germline. The CDR3 loop is CASSLFSGNTGELFF. The CDR3, as DNA: TGTGCCAGCAGTTTATTCTCCGGGAACACCGGGGAGCTGTTTTTT.

The rearrangement joins TRBV7-9 to TRBJ2-3; D may be TRBD1 (6 bases). Germline lookup yields CDR1 SEHNR and CDR2 FQNEAQ (reference sequence). The CDR3 extends over 15 amino acids. Trimming removed 5 bases at V and 5 bases at J, with 17 bases between. DNA for the CDR3: TGTGCCAGCAGCCACTATACAGGGTATCAAGATACGCAGTATTTT. As protein: CASSHYTGYQDTQYF.

The V gene is TRBV5-1, the J gene TRBJ1-6, with 9 bases fitting TRBD1. The CDR3 loop spans 15 amino acids. Germline loops: CDR1 SGHRS, CDR2 YFSETQ. J lost 7 bases, V lost 5 bases, and 7 bases had no gene match. CDR3 loop: CASRDRTGVNSPLHF. The CDR3 nucleotides read TGCGCCAGCAGGGATCGGACAGGGGTAAATTCACCCCTCCACTTT.